The 12 T cell receptor beta chains below all came from one sample that was sequenced in a study of T-cell reconstitution after alpha-beta-depleted transplantation in children. The authors prepared the TCRbeta library with unique molecular identifiers. TCRdb passed the PCR reads through MiXCR, listing each CDR3 protein once. The sample lists over 550,000 distinct CDR3 sequences, over 9.5% seen once, with 4% to 5% in the top ten. The source was PBMCs from the stem cell graft donor, collected from the stem cell graft. Receptors originate from a human donor who donated a stem cell graft to a child with acute myeloid leukemia.

This clonotype has at least ten counts. CDR3 coding DNA: TGTGCCATCAGTGACCCCGACAGGGGGCGAGGCTATGGCTACACCTTC. Translating gives CAISDPDRGRGYGYTF. This chain links TRBV10-3 with TRBJ1-2; 10 positions agree with TRBD1. The CDR3 covers 16 residues. Germline CDR1 ENHRY, CDR2 SYGVKD. V dropped 3 bases and J dropped 4; count of bases not matched to a gene: 8.

This clonotype was seen a handful of times. The J gene is TRBJ2-7, the V gene TRBV13, with 12 nucleotides matching TRBD2. The length of the CDR3 is 20 residues. Germline V gene data show CDR1 as PRHDT and CDR2 as FYEKMQ (reference sequence). The junction had 17 bases not matched to a gene; V was cut back by 1 base and J by 4 bases. This CDR3 reads CASSLVSKDASGRARYEQYF. Here the CDR3 DNA reads TGTGCCAGCAGCTTAGTATCGAAGGACGCTAGCGGGAGGGCCAGATACGAGCAGTACTTC.

The J gene is TRBJ2-1, the V gene TRBV28; TRBD2 matches at 11 bases. Trimming removed 7 bases from V and 6 bases from J; junction bases left unmatched: 8. The germline gives CDR1 MDHEN, CDR2 SYDVKM. The CDR3 spans 15 residues. CDR3 amino acids: CASTLRLAGTNEQFF. In DNA, the CDR3 is TGTGCCAGCACCCTAAGACTAGCGGGAACCAATGAGCAGTTCTTC.

This clonotype was counted at least ten times. This chain connects TRBV6-5 to TRBJ2-7; 10 bases are shared with TRBD1. This CDR3 is built from 16 residues. The J segment lost 2 bases and the V segment lost 0 bases, leaving 4 bases of the junction unmatched. Germline V gives CDR1 MNHEY, CDR2 SVGAGI. Here the CDR3 reads CASSYSRGQGAYEQYF. The DNA of the CDR3 is TGTGCCAGCAGTTACTCGAGAGGACAGGGGGCCTACGAGCAGTACTTC.

This clonotype turned up a few times. The chain joins TRBV6-1 to TRBJ1-5; a possible D gene is TRBD1 (6 bases). CDR3 length: 16 residues. Germline loops: CDR1 MNHNS, CDR2 SASEGT. V was shortened by 8 bases and J by 2 bases, with 19 bases between the two germline ends. The CDR3 coding sequence is TGTGCCAGCGGTGTTTTTGGGGGCGACGGCAATCAGCCCCAGCATTTT. Protein product: CASGVFGGDGNQPQHF.

The sample holds many counts of this clonotype. This chain joins TRBV20-1 and TRBJ1-5; D might be TRBD1 (5 bases). The ends were cut back, 7 bases at V and 5 bases at J, with 18 bases in the middle. The CDR3 is made up of 14 amino acids. Germline CDR1 DFQATT, CDR2 SNEGSKA (reference sequence). The CDR3 DNA reads TGCAGTGGCCAGAGAGCCGGGGCCGATCAGCCCCAGCATTTT. Its translation: CSGQRAGADQPQHF.

The rearrangement uses TRBV4-3 and TRBJ2-4; 8 bases are a match to TRBD2. Losses at the gene ends were 0 bases for V and 7 bases for J; bases not matched to a gene: 5. The CDR3 runs to 15 residues. Germline V gene data show CDR1 as LGHNA and CDR2 as YSLEER. CDR3 in amino acids: CASSQDREGRNIQYF. For the CDR3, the DNA is TGCGCCAGCAGCCAAGATCGGGAGGGGAGGAACATTCAGTACTTC.

The rearrangement links TRBV6-2 or TRBV6-3 to TRBJ2-7; 7 bases fit TRBD1. Germline assignment: CDR1 MNHEY and CDR2 SVGEGT. There are 13 residues in the CDR3. V dropped 3 bases and J dropped 2; count of bases not matched to a gene: 1. CDR3 DNA: TGTGCCAGCAGTTATCAGGGGGCCTACGAGCAGTACTTC. Its protein is CASSYQGAYEQYF.

This clonotype was detected a few times. The chain links TRBV13 to TRBJ2-1; D not resolved. Trimming took off 5 bases at V and 2 bases at J, with 13 bases between the two ends. Germline V gene data show CDR1 as PRHDT and CDR2 as FYEKMQ (reference sequence). The CDR3 length is 15 residues. The CDR3 nucleotides are TGTGCCAGCAGCCTCGAGCTGTCAACCTACAATGAGCAGTTCTTC. Its translation: CASSLELSTYNEQFF.

This clonotype was seen once. This CDR3 fails to terminate in the conserved phenylalanine or tryptophan, so it likely reflects a read error. The chain links TRBV20-1 to TRBJ2-1; the match to TRBD2 covers 7 bases. The CDR3 extends over 18 amino acids. V gave up 3 bases and J gave up 0 bases; unmatched junction bases: 14. In germline, CDR1 is DFQATT, CDR2 SNEGSKA (reference sequence). The CDR3 nucleotides read TGCAGTGCTAGGGGGGGGATGAGGTGGGAGGGCTCCTACAATGAGCAGTTCCTC. Translation gives CSARGGMRWEGSYNEQFL.

This rearrangement joins TRBV20-1 to TRBJ1-2; no clear D. The CDR3 is 19 amino acids. Germline V gene data show CDR1 as DFQATT and CDR2 as SNEGSKA (reference sequence). V lost 6 bases to trimming and J lost 4 bases, with 33 bases between them. The CDR3 spells CSAPGRARAGRGWGYGYTF. CDR3 in DNA: TGCAGTGCCCCGGGTCGGGCAAGGGCAGGCAGAGGCTGGGGCTATGGCTACACCTTC.

This clonotype was seen a handful of times. The V and J genes are TRBV2 and TRBJ2-1, with D perhaps matching TRBD2 (5 bases). V lost 4 bases to trimming and J lost 9 bases, with 7 bases between them. This CDR3 is 11 amino acids long. Germline V gene data show CDR1 as SNHLY and CDR2 as FYNNEI. CDR3: CASSGGREQFF. CDR3 DNA: TGTGCCAGCAGTGGCGGGCGTGAGCAGTTCTTC.